This T cell receptor beta chain appears in the sequencing data of a study of radiotherapy plus CTLA-4 blockade in lung cancer. The table came from immunoSEQ multiplex PCR; TCRdb's copy has only in-frame clones and leaves some out. The sample lists about 72,000 clones, 78% seen once, with around 7% in the top ten. CDR1 and CDR2 (germline): SQVTM, ANQGSEA. Trimming took 7 bases from V and 2 from J, leaving 8 bases between them. This CDR3 contains 11 residues. This specimen was peripheral blood, taken from a patient treated with radiotherapy plus ipilimumab. This sequence joins TRBV29-1 and TRBJ2-5; D is uncertain. This TCR came from a human donor with non-small cell lung cancer who had a complete response to radiotherapy plus ipilimumab. The CDR3 spells CSARKQETQYF. The CDR3 DNA reads TGCAGCGCGAGAAAGCAAGAGACCCAGTACTTC. Variable domain in full (rest from reference TRBV29-1 and TRBJ2-5): SAVISQKPSRDICQRGTSLTIQCQVDSQVTMMFWYRQQPGQSLTLIATANQGSEATYESGFVIDKFPISRPNLTFSTLTVSNMSPEDSSIYLCSARKQETQYFGPGTRLLVL.